The sequence of this T cell receptor (beta chain) was determined in a study of Ad26.COV2.S vaccination and SARS-CoV-2 variants. Regarding the study as a whole: Vaccine recipients and placebo recipients showed similar non-spike TCR breadth.

V was pared by 6 bases and J by 4 bases, with 25 bases between. The CDR3 totals 18 residues. Germline V gene lookup returns CDR1 MNHEY and CDR2 SMNVEV (reference sequence). Concerning this clone itself: The antigen remains unidentified.

Clones were read by immunoSEQ multiplex PCR, and TCRdb kept only the in-frame ones, dropping some. The repertoire holds some 400,000 clones, with approximately 89% as singletons. As to treatment: roughly 20 received Ad26.COV2.S at low or high dose, single or two shots; five or six received placebo; per-sample allocation not given. Collection of samples fell on day 63 after the first vaccine or placebo injection. This sample comprised peripheral blood, obtained in a trial of Ad26.COV2.S vaccine versus placebo. V gene TRBV27 combines with J gene TRBJ2-1, with D maybe TRBD2 (7 bases). The receptor comes from a person aged 18-60 years who received the Ad26.COV2.S COVID-19 vaccine or a placebo. The CDR3 protein is CASSRSKGGGDGYNEQFF. The CDR3 nucleotides are TGTGCCAGCAGCCGCTCCAAAGGGGGGGGAGACGGGTACAATGAGCAGTTCTTC.